This T cell receptor beta chain was captured in a study of T cells in Graves' hyperthyroidism and ophthalmopathy. The CDR3 extends over 14 amino acids. The germline V and J ends were trimmed by 7 bases and 4 bases, with 16 bases remaining between them. Germline loops: CDR1 LNHDA, CDR2 SQIVND (reference sequence). RNA transcripts were the template for amplifying TCR beta CDR3 regions. The HTBI primer set drove a first-round RT-PCR of the TCR CDR3. TCRdb itself ran the multiplex PCR reads through MiXCR, one entry per CDR3 protein. The repertoire consists of about 290,000 distinct CDR3 sequences, with roughly 15% occurring once and the leading ten covering roughly 7.9%. There are a few counts of this clonotype.

The chain carries TRBV19 and TRBJ1-2; TRBD1 might be the D (5 bases). This receptor was identified in a woman aged 40-49 years with Graves' hyperthyroidism. The sample comprised blood. CDR3 residues: CASKLWDASYGYTF. CDR3 in DNA: TGTGCCAGTAAGCTGTGGGACGCCTCCTATGGCTACACCTTC.